This T cell receptor beta chain appears in the sequencing data of a study of immune evolution from preneoplasia to lung adenocarcinoma. Study-level points and caveats: Top clone share appeared to fall from AAH through AIS, MIA, adenocarcinoma. Clonality was highest in normal lung, lower in later-stage lesions apparently.

The length of the CDR3 is 15 residues. V lost 0 bases and J 1 base, leaving 10 bases between the germline ends. Per germline, CDR1 LNHDA and CDR2 SQIVND (reference sequence). Patient tissue came from resections in Japan or China, 2014–2017. Histologic diagnosis was independently verified by two lung pathologists. The table lists this clone with a count of one. The antigen remains unidentified. Clones were sequenced by immunoSEQ multiplex PCR, and TCRdb holds only the in-frame ones, with some missing. In the table there are approximately 9,000 clones, approximately 79% of which are singletons. V gene TRBV19 combines with J gene TRBJ2-7, with D hard to call. The sample comprised FFPE adjacent normal lung tissue. This TCR was sampled from a person between 55 and 80 years old with lung adenocarcinoma. The CDR3 DNA reads TGTGCCAGTAGTATAGATCTCGGGTTTTCCTACGAGCAGTACTTC. It yields the protein CASSIDLGFSYEQYF.